This T cell receptor (beta chain) came from a study of shared clonotypes between healthy human individuals. Sequencing was performed with immunoSEQ multiplex PCR; in TCRdb, only in-frame clones are kept and a portion is missing. The sample contains roughly 2.5 million clones, approximately 92% of which appear only once. CDR1 is SNHLY, CDR2 FYNNEI, per germline. This CDR3 region has 14 residues. V lost 4 bases and J 0 bases, leaving 7 bases between the germline ends. This chain links TRBV2 with TRBJ2-1; D unresolved. The specimen was naive CD4+ T cells sorted from blood. The subset denotes: CD45RA+ positively selected. This TCR derives from a man aged 18-30 years in good health. CDR3 bases: TGTGCCAGCAGTGGGCCTATCTCCTACAATGAGCAGTTCTTC. As protein: CASSGPISYNEQFF. Based on the CDR3 plus reference TRBV2 and TRBJ2-1, the full variable domain is EPEVTQTPSHQVTQMGQEVILRCVPISNHLYFYWYRQILGQKVEFLVSFYNNEISEKSEIFDDQFSVERPDGSNFTLKIRSTKLEDSAMYFCASSGPISYNEQFFGPGTRLTVL.